Detailed here is one TCR beta chain. Its antigen is undetermined. Germline V gene sequence: CDR1 MDHEN, CDR2 SYDVKM. CDR3 length equals 14 residues. Trimming pared 10 bases from V and 2 bases from J, leaving 17 bases between. PCR involved 60 Vbeta and 13 Jbeta primers. The data were produced by immunoSEQ multiplex PCR, yet TCRdb's version contains in-frame clones alone and is incomplete. The table records some 210,000 clones, more than 75% of them present only once. This sample is drawn from a study of cytomegalovirus exposure and HLA in healthy donors. Whole-study findings and limits: CMV serostatus was the only immune exposure information that was available. There were some public TCRs occurring in many donors, but most TCR sequences were rare.

The receptor was derived from a man aged 30 to 39 in good health and CMV-seronegative. J is TRBJ1-1 and V is TRBV28; no firm D call. The sample comprised PBMCs. The CDR3: CATRGWRVNTEAFF. The CDR3 DNA sequence: TGTGCCACCCGCGGGTGGAGGGTTAACACTGAAGCTTTCTTT.